This T cell receptor (beta chain) was recovered during a study of blood T cell repertoires in COVID-19. The wider study: Whether acute or convalescent, the COVID-19 samples came from the United States, Italy and Spain. Sample material is recorded as cDNA or gDNA derived from T cells, B-cell-depleted T cells, or PBMCs.

Methods used by the authors: Counts of nucleated cells, estimated from reference gene primer amplification, were obtained. The repertoire was sequenced with immunoSEQ multiplex PCR; TCRdb's copy has only in-frame clones and lacks some. That table is the source of V, J and clone size, and D and trimming were worked out from the DNA. The sample has more than 300,000 clones, more than 80% seen once. Germline V lookup: CDR1 SGHRS, CDR2 YFSETQ. The CDR3 is 14 residues long. V lost 3 bases and J lost 5; bases outside the gene matches: 6. Sequenced: peripheral blood. The V and J genes are TRBV5-1 and TRBJ2-7; 9 bases match TRBD2. The receptor comes from a man between 18 and 35 years old who had recovered from COVID-19. CDR3 nucleotides: TGCGCCAGCAGCTCGGGACTAGCCGCCCACGAGCAGTACTTC. This sequence encodes CASSSGLAAHEQYF.